What follows describes a single TCR beta chain. Its antigen is still unknown. No much larger clone is present one base from it, and per-base qualities are unavailable. This entry comes from a study of blood T cell repertoires in COVID-19 (dated by TCRdb to about 2020). General notes on the study: Samples covering the acute and convalescent phases of COVID-19 were provided by collaborators in the United States, Italy and Spain. The prospective study material was composed of cDNA or gDNA derived from T cells, B-cell-depleted T cells, or PBMCs. The dataset comprised deeply sampled blood TCRbeta repertoires from subjects exposed to, actively infected with, or recovered from COVID-19. A freely available public database, intended as a resource for researchers studying the immune response to SARS-CoV-2, is where the repertoires were released. The samples were drawn from two sources: the first 160 participants of the ongoing ImmuneRACE study, and 950 to 1,500 subjects contributed by 6 global collaborators. Nearly every sample came with metadata listing a de-identified subject ID, COVID-19 status, age in years and sex. Where available, HLA class I and class II types were obtained from metadata supplied by the sample provider rather than from assay-based typing.

Summary of the overall study and its limitations: The amount of clinical and demographic metadata varied by source and participant and was provided uncurated.

TCRbeta CDR3 regions were amplified from genomic DNA using the immunoSEQ Assay, a bias-controlled multiplex PCR. The study's processing was this. The number of nucleated cells in each sample was estimated by amplification of reference gene primers within the assay. To quantify the absolute abundance of each unique TCRbeta CDR3 rearrangement, sequence reads were collapsed and filtered. Productive Simpson clonality was computed per sample as the square root of Simpson's diversity index over productive rearrangements. As stored in TCRdb, this immuneACCESS dataset retains in-frame rearrangements with V and J assigned. A fraction of the clones does not appear; measured against another copy, unresolved V genes explain less than half of the discrepancy, and the remainder lacks a known reason. That table gives V, J and clone size, and the DNA gave D and trimming. The sample table contains about 130,000 clones; only one count was recorded for 60% to 80% of them. The leading ten clones occupy 4.5% to 6% of the sample.

In Seattle, one collaborating source enrolled patients while the infection was active and tracked those patients longitudinally over the course of disease. Collaborating institutions collected whole blood in K2EDTA tubes following their own protocols. For TCRbeta analysis, collaborator samples were shipped as frozen whole blood, as isolated PBMCs, or as DNA extracted from either sample type. The germline V gene provides CDR1 ENHRY and CDR2 SYGVKD. V loses 5 bases of germline sequence and J loses 3 bases, and the interval between the two ends is 13 bases. The CDR3 spans 14 residues, from the cysteine through the phenylalanine. Of the read, only the CDR3 DNA is kept; its 42 bases are in frame from base 1.

The specimen was peripheral blood. Recombination joined TRBV10-3 with TRBJ1-2; a weak D assignment points to TRBD1 (5 bases agree). The source is a man older than 75 with COVID-19, enrolled during active disease. Read as DNA, the sequence is TGTGCCATCAGTTACTCACAGGTGGACTATGGCTACACCTTC. It is translated as CAISYSQVDYGYTF.